This T cell receptor (beta chain) is drawn from a study of blood T cell repertoires in COVID-19. Study-wide context: Material from acute and convalescent COVID-19 was sourced from the United States, Italy and Spain. PBMCs, B-cell-depleted T cells, or T cells provided the cDNA or gDNA that made up the material.

This CDR3 comprises 17 residues. Germline lookup yields CDR1 SGHRS and CDR2 YFSETQ. Germline trimming cut 2 bases from V and 3 bases from J; bases unmatched to any gene: 8. In Seattle, patients joined the study during active infection and were tracked longitudinally. This table comes from immunoSEQ multiplex PCR, and its TCRdb copy is limited to in-frame clones, with some not included. In the table there are about 230,000 clones, 65% to 90% of which are singletons. V gene TRBV5-1 combines with J gene TRBJ2-7, with 13 bases aligning to TRBD2. The sequenced material came from peripheral blood. The receptor was isolated from a man aged 50-59 years with COVID-19, enrolled during active disease. The CDR3, as DNA: TGCGCCAGCAGCTTTGGGACTAGCGGGATGAAACGCTACGAGCAGTACTTC. Translating gives CASSFGTSGMKRYEQYF.